What follows are 5 T cell receptor beta chains derived from one specimen sequenced in a study of OX40 agonist ivuxolimab in advanced cancers. The method was immunoSEQ multiplex PCR; TCRdb's version includes in-frame clones alone and lacks a portion of them. Of 60,000 or so clones in the sample, around 84% are singletons; the top ten hold about 1%. The sample was CD4+ or CD8+ T cells sorted from blood, taken in a trial of the OX40 agonist ivuxolimab. The receptors come from an adult with an advanced solid tumor such as melanoma, head and neck, liver or kidney cancer.

V is TRBV5-1 and J is TRBJ2-3, with D unresolved. The CDR3 extends over 13 amino acids. Trimming took 6 bases from V and 1 from J, leaving 9 bases between them. Germline lookup yields CDR1 SGHRS and CDR2 YFSETQ. The CDR3 DNA is TGCGCCAGCATCGGCAGCGGCACAGATACGCAGTATTTT. The encoded protein is CASIGSGTDTQYF.

V and J are TRBV7-7 and TRBJ2-5, with 7 bases that match TRBD2. Germline loops: CDR1 SSHAT, CDR2 FNYEAQ (reference sequence). CDR3 size: 15 residues. With V trimmed by 1 base and J by 2 bases, 4 bases remained unmatched. Written as DNA, the CDR3 is TGTGCCAGCAGCTTAGATGCCGGGGGGCAAGAGACCCAGTACTTC. Residues: CASSLDAGGQETQYF. The full variable domain, with the rest looked up from reference TRBV7-7 and TRBJ2-5, is GAGVSQSPRYKVTKRGQDVTLRCDPISSHATLYWYQQALGQGPEFLTYFNYEAQPDKSGLPSDRFSAERPEGSISTLTIQRTEQRDSAMYRCASSLDAGGQETQYFGPGTRLLVL.

The V call is TRBV18, the J call TRBJ1-2, with 7 bases aligning to TRBD1. The CDR3 length is 14 residues. The germline gives CDR1 KGHSH, CDR2 LQKENI. J gave up 8 bases and V 0 bases, and 6 bases lay outside the gene matches. DNA of the CDR3: TGTGCCAGCTCACCACCGGACAGGTTCCGGGGCTACACCTTC. Translated: CASSPPDRFRGYTF.

The chain employs TRBV6-1 and TRBJ2-7, with TRBD1 matching over 9 bases. CDR3 size: 14 residues. V dropped 6 bases and J dropped 6; count of bases not matched to a gene: 9. Germline V lookup: CDR1 MNHNS, CDR2 SASEGT. CDR3 amino acids: CASRADRGGGEQYF. As DNA, the CDR3 is TGTGCCAGCAGGGCTGACAGGGGGGGCGGCGAGCAGTACTTC.

The chain links TRBV5-4 to TRBJ2-7, with D maybe TRBD1 (8 bases). CDR3 length: 15 amino acids. Trimming shortened V by 4 bases and J by 6 bases, and 20 bases separated the two germline ends. Germline-derived CDR1 and CDR2 are SGHNT and YYREEE (reference sequence). In DNA, the CDR3 is TGTGCCAGCAGCCCCCGGACAGGGAGGGCGGTCGAGCAGTACTTC. It is translated as CASSPRTGRAVEQYF.